This T cell receptor (beta chain) was recovered during a study of T cell responses to AZD1222 COVID-19 vaccine. As for the study in general: Second-dose intervals near 4 or 12 weeks were combined.

The CDR3 is 14 residues long. Germline V gives CDR1 KGHSH, CDR2 LQKENI. Trimming cost V 3 bases and J 5 bases; bases outside gene matches: 6. Assay: immunoSEQ multiplex PCR; the TCRdb copy retains only in-frame clones and omits some. The sample shows some 120,000 clones, just over 85% of them seen only once. This TCR was recovered from an adult in good health. The V call is TRBV18, the J call TRBJ1-2; TRBD1 agrees at 7 bases. The material sequenced was peripheral blood, taken on day 0 of AZD1222 vaccination. CDR3 DNA: TGTGCCAGCTCACCGGAAGGGGGCAAATATGGCTACACCTTC. This sequence encodes CASSPEGGKYGYTF.